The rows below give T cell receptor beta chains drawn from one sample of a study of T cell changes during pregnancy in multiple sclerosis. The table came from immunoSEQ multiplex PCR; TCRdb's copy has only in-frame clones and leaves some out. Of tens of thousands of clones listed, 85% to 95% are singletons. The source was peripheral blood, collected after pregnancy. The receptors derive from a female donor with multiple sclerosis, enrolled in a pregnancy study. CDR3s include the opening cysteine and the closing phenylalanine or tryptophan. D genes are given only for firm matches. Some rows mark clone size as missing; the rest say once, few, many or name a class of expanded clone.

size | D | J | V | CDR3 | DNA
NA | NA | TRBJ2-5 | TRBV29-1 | CSVRPGQETQYF | TGCAGCGTTCGTCCAGGGCAAGAGACCCAGTACTTC
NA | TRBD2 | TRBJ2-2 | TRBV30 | CAYRTSVITGELFF | TGTGCCTACAGGACTAGCGTTATCACCGGGGAGCTGTTTTTT
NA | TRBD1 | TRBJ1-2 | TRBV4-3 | CASSQSRIRGLYYGYTF | TGCGCCAGCAGCCAATCCCGGATAAGGGGGCTGTACTATGGCTACACCTTC
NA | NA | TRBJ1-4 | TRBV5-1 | CASSSLAATNEKLFF | TGCGCCAGCAGCTCACTAGCGGCAACTAATGAAAAACTGTTTTTT
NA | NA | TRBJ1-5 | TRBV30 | CAWSAYSKNQPQHF | TGTGCCTGGAGTGCCTATTCGAAGAATCAGCCCCAGCATTTT
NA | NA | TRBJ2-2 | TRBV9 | CASSVGGQGLTGELFF | TGTGCCAGCAGCGTAGGAGGCCAGGGGCTCACCGGGGAGCTGTTTTTT
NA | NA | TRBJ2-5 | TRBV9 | CASSVVPSKETQYF | TGTGCCAGCAGCGTAGTCCCCAGTAAAGAGACCCAGTACTTC
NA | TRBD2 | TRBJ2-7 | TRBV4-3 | CASSPGTSSYEQYF | TGCGCCAGCAGCCCCGGGACTAGCTCCTACGAGCAGTACTTC
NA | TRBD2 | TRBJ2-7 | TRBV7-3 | CASLGSGGEAEQYF | TGTGCCAGCCTCGGGTCCGGGGGGGAGGCCGAGCAGTACTTC
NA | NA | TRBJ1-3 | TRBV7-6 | CASSLDSRVTLGNTIYF | TGTGCCAGCAGCTTAGATAGTCGTGTAACCTTGGGAAACACCATATATTTT
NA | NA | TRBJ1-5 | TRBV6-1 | CASSLAGSNQPQHF | TGTGCCAGCAGTCTCGCAGGGAGCAATCAGCCCCAGCATTTT
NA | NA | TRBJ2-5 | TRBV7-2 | CASSLTRDLWETQYF | TGTGCCAGCAGCTTAACACGGGATTTATGGGAGACCCAGTACTTC
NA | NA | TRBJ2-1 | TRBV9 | CASSVGTLGANEQFF | TGTGCCAGCAGCGTAGGGACCTTAGGGGCCAATGAGCAGTTCTTC
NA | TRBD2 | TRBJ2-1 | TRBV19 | CASSIAVTGGPFQEQFF | TGTGCCAGTAGTATAGCCGTTACGGGAGGGCCCTTTCAGGAGCAGTTCTTC
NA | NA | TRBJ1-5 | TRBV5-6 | CASSLRDYQPQHF | TGTGCCAGCAGCTTACGAGACTATCAGCCCCAGCATTTT
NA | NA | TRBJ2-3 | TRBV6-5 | CAARDTTDTQYF | TGTGCCGCTCGGGACACCACAGATACGCAGTATTTT
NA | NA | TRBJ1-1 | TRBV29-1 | CSGRDYTNTEAFF | TGCAGCGGCAGGGACTACACGAACACTGAAGCTTTCTTT
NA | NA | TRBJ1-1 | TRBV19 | CASSISRGLLNTEAFF | TGTGCCAGTAGTATATCCCGGGGACTCTTGAACACTGAAGCTTTCTTT
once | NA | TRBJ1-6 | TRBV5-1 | CASSLAGASSNSPLHF | TGCGCCAGCAGCCTCGCAGGGGCTTCGAGTAATTCACCCCTCCACTTT
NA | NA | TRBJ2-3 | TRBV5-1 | CASSLTGDTDTQYF | TGCGCCAGCAGCTTGACGGGAGACACAGATACGCAGTATTTT
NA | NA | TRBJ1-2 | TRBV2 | CASSEQGMYYGYTF | TGTGCCAGCAGTGAACAGGGGATGTACTATGGCTACACCTTC
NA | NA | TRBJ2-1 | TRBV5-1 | CASATSTVYNEQFF | TGCGCCAGCGCCACCTCGACAGTTTACAATGAGCAGTTCTTC
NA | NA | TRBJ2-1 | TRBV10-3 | CAISESGGNEQFF | TGTGCCATCAGTGAGTCCGGCGGCAATGAGCAGTTCTTC
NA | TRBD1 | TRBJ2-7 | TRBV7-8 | CASSLASGLGQGGQYF | TGTGCCAGCAGCTTAGCGAGTGGTCTGGGACAGGGCGGGCAGTACTTC
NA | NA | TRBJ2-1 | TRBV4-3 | CASSQDQQGRENEQFF | TGCGCCAGCAGCCAAGATCAACAGGGAAGGGAGAATGAGCAGTTCTTC
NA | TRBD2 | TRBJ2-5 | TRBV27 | CASGRGGGETQYF | TGTGCCAGCGGGCGGGGGGGCGGGGAGACCCAGTACTTC
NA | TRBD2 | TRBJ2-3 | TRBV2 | CASSVRLAGGGTDTQYF | TGTGCCAGCAGTGTGAGACTAGCGGGAGGGGGTACAGATACGCAGTATTTT
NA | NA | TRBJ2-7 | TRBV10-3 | CAISVSAAEQYF | TGTGCCATCAGTGTGTCGGCGGCCGAGCAGTACTTC
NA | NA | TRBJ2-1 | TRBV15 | CATSLGFGGSYNEQFF | TGTGCCACCAGCCTGGGGTTCGGGGGCTCCTACAATGAGCAGTTCTTC
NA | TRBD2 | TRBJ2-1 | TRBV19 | CASSILLAGGGEQFF | TGTGCCAGTAGTATTCTACTAGCGGGAGGGGGTGAGCAGTTCTTC
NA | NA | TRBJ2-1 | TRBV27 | CASSSVGTKTYNEQFF | TGTGCCAGCAGTTCAGTTGGGACAAAAACTTACAATGAGCAGTTCTTC
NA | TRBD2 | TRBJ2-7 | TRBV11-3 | CASHPGGSSYEQYF | TGTGCCAGCCATCCGGGCGGGAGCTCCTACGAGCAGTACTTC
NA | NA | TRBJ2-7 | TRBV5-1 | CASSLGRSGNEQYF | TGCGCCAGCAGCTTGGGGAGATCGGGAAATGAGCAGTACTTC
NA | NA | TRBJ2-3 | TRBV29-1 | CSVTSLASSSTDTQYF | TGCAGCGTCACATCTCTAGCGTCATCTAGCACAGATACGCAGTATTTT
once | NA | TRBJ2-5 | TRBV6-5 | CASSSEGVRTQYF | TGTGCCAGCAGTTCTGAGGGGGTCCGGACCCAGTACTTC
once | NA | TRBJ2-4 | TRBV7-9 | CASSLGATGSANIQYF | TGTGCCAGCAGCTTAGGCGCTACAGGGTCGGCAAACATTCAGTACTTC
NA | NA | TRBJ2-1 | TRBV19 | CASNHARRNEQFF | TGTGCCAGTAATCACGCTAGGCGGAATGAGCAGTTCTTC
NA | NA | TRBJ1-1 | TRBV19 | CASSIVFEGTEAFF | TGTGCCAGTAGTATAGTGTTTGAGGGCACTGAAGCTTTCTTT
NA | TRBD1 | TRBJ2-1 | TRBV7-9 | CASSYHGTDHNEQFF | TGTGCCAGCAGCTACCACGGGACAGACCACAATGAGCAGTTCTTC
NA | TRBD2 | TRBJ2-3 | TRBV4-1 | CASSIIAGGGTDTQYF | TGCGCCAGCAGCATAATAGCGGGAGGTGGCACAGATACGCAGTATTTT
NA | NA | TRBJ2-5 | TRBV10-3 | CAISGSSLETQYF | TGTGCCATCAGTGGTTCTAGCCTAGAGACCCAGTACTTC
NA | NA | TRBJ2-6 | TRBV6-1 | CASSEGSSGANVLTF | TGTGCCAGCAGTGAAGGCAGCTCTGGGGCCAACGTCCTGACTTTC
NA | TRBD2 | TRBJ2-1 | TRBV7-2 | CASSPQAGGSQFF | TGTGCCAGCAGCCCACAAGCGGGAGGATCGCAGTTCTTC
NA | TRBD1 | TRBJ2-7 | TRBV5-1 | CASSFRTGPYEQYF | TGCGCCAGCAGCTTCCGGACAGGGCCGTACGAGCAGTACTTC
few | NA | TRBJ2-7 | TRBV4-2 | CASSQVGETGQFYEQYF | TGTGCCAGCAGCCAGGTAGGAGAAACAGGACAGTTCTACGAGCAGTACTTC
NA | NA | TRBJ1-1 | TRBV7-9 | CASSPGRANTEAFF | TGTGCCAGCAGCCCCGGGAGGGCGAACACTGAAGCTTTCTTT
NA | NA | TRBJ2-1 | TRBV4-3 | CASSQDVDYYNEQFF | TGCGCCAGCAGCCAAGATGTAGACTACTACAATGAGCAGTTCTTC
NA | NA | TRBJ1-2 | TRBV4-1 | CASSQGEGVLRGYTF | TGCGCCAGCAGCCAAGGGGAGGGCGTTTTGAGAGGCTACACCTTC
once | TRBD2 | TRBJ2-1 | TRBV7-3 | CASSSGTSLEQFF | TGTGCCAGCAGCTCCGGGACTAGCCTTGAGCAGTTCTTC
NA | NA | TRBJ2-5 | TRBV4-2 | CASSQESNQETQYF | TGTGCCAGCAGCCAAGAGAGCAACCAAGAGACCCAGTACTTC
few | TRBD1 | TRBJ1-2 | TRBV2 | CASMGTGDNYGYTF | TGTGCCAGCATGGGGACAGGGGATAACTATGGCTACACCTTC
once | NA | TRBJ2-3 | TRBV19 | CASSKRQGADTQYF | TGTGCCAGTAGTAAGCGTCAGGGTGCAGATACGCAGTATTTT
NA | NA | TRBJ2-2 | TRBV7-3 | CASSLTQGTGELFF | TGTGCCAGCAGCTTGACGCAGGGGACCGGGGAGCTGTTTTTT
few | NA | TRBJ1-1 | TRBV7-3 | CASSLNAGNTEAFF | TGTGCCAGCAGCTTAAACGCAGGGAACACTGAAGCTTTCTTT
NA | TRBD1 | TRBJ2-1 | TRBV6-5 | CASSRPQGNEQFF | TGTGCCAGCAGCCGACCACAGGGGAATGAGCAGTTCTTC
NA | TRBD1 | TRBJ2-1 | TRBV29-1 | CSGRGPTNSYNEQFF | TGCAGCGGCAGGGGGCCAACCAACTCCTACAATGAGCAGTTCTTC
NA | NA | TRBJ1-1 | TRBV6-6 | CASSYLGNTNTEAFF | TGTGCCAGCAGTTACCTTGGCAACACGAACACTGAAGCTTTCTTT
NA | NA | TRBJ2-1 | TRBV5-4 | CASSLSLATNEQFF | TGTGCCAGCAGCTTATCGCTAGCGACTAATGAGCAGTTCTTC
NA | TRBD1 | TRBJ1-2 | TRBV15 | CATSRTGDGGYTF | TGTGCCACCAGCAGAACAGGGGATGGCGGCTACACCTTC
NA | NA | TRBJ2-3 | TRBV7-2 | CASSGRGWLPDTQYF | TGTGCCAGCAGCGGCAGGGGATGGTTGCCAGATACGCAGTATTTT